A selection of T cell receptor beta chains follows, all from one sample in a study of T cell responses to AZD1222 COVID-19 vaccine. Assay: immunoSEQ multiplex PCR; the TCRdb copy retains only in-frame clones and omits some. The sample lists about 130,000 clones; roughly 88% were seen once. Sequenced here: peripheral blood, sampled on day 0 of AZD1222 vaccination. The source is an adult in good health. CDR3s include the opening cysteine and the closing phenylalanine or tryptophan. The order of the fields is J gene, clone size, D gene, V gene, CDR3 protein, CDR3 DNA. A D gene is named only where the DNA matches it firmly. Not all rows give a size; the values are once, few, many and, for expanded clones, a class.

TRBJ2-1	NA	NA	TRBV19	CASSIVGGEQFF	TGTGCCAGTAGTATAGTAGGGGGTGAGCAGTTCTTC
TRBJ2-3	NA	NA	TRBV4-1	CASSQVPRESDTQYF	TGCGCCAGCAGCCAAGTTCCTAGGGAGAGCGATACGCAGTATTTT
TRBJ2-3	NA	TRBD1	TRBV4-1	CASSQRQGATDTQYF	TGCGCCAGCAGCCAACGGCAGGGGGCAACAGATACGCAGTATTTT
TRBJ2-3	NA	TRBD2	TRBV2	CASGTSGGDTQYF	TGTGCCAGCGGGACTAGCGGGGGAGATACGCAGTATTTT
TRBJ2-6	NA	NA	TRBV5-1	CASSLVGRGQLISGANVLTF	TGCGCCAGCAGCTTGGTGGGGCGGGGACAGTTGATCTCTGGGGCCAACGTCCTGACTTTC
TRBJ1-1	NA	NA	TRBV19	CASSIDGGQVEAFF	TGTGCCAGTAGTATAGATGGTGGCCAAGTTGAAGCTTTCTTT
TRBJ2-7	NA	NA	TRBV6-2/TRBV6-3	CASSYGGMGMGEQYF	TGTGCCAGCAGTTACGGAGGGATGGGGATGGGCGAGCAGTACTTC
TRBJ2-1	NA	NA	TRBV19	CASSRPRESYNEQFF	TGTGCCAGTAGTAGGCCTAGAGAGTCCTACAATGAGCAGTTCTTC
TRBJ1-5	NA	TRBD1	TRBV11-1	CASSLGTGGKQHF	TGTGCCAGCAGCTTAGGGACAGGGGGCAAGCAGCATTTT
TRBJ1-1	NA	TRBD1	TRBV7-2	CASSPTGREAFF	TGTGCCAGCAGCCCGACAGGGCGGGAAGCTTTCTTT
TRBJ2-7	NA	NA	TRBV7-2	CASSLVGGYEQYF	TGTGCCAGCAGCTTAGTCGGCGGCTACGAGCAGTACTTC
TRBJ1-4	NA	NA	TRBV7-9	CASSFPGHSQDEKLFF	TGTGCCAGCAGCTTCCCGGGACATAGTCAGGATGAAAAACTGTTTTTT
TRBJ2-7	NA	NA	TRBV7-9	CASSPPQSYEQYF	TGTGCCAGCAGCCCCCCTCAGTCCTACGAGCAGTACTTC
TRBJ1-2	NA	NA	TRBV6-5	CASRQRGARGYTF	TGTGCCAGCCGCCAACGGGGGGCTCGAGGCTACACCTTC
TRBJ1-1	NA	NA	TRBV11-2	CASSLARSGTEAFF	TGTGCCAGCAGCTTAGCCAGATCGGGCACTGAAGCTTTCTTT
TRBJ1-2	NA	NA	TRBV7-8	CASSLILEGGYTF	TGTGCCAGCAGCTTAATTCTGGAGGGTGGCTACACCTTC
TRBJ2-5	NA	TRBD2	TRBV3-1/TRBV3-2	CASTWTSGQETQYF	TGTGCCAGCACCTGGACTAGCGGTCAAGAGACCCAGTACTTC
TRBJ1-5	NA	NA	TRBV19	CASSRPSHTNQPQHF	TGTGCCAGTAGTAGGCCCAGCCATACAAATCAGCCCCAGCATTTT
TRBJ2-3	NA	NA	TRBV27	CASSSPSSTDTQYF	TGTGCCAGCAGTTCCCCTTCTAGCACAGATACGCAGTATTTT
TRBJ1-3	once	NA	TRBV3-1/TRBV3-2	CASSLNGGNTIYF	TGTGCCAGCAGCCTGAACGGAGGAAACACCATATATTTT
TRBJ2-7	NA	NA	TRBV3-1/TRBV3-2	CASSQESGSSYEQYF	TGTGCCAGCAGCCAAGAATCCGGGAGCTCCTACGAGCAGTACTTC
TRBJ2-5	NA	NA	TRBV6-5	CASSYSRAFETQYF	TGTGCCAGCAGTTACTCGAGGGCTTTCGAGACCCAGTACTTC
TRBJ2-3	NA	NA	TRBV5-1	CATAEVGADTQYF	TGCGCCACCGCAGAAGTGGGGGCAGATACGCAGTATTTT
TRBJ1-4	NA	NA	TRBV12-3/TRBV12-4	CASSFGEKLFF	TGTGCCAGCAGTTTTGGGGAAAAACTGTTTTTT
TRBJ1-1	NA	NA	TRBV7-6	CASSLAGEDWGSTEAFF	TGTGCCAGCAGCTTAGCGGGGGAAGATTGGGGCAGCACTGAAGCTTTCTTT
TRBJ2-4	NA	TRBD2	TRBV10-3	CAISDSTSGKNIQYF	TGTGCCATCAGTGATTCGACTAGCGGCAAAAACATTCAGTACTTC
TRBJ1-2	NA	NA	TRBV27	CASSFGGANDGYTF	TGTGCCAGCAGTTTTGGGGGGGCGAACGATGGCTACACCTTC
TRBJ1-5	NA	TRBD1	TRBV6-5	CASSSRQGSNQPQHF	TGTGCCAGCAGTTCCCGACAGGGGAGCAATCAGCCCCAGCATTTT
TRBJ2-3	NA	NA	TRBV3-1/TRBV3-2	CASSQVRRDTQYF	TGTGCCAGCAGCCAAGTCCGCCGGGATACGCAGTATTTT
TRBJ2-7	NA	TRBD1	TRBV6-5	CASSPGTVYEQYF	TGTGCCAGCAGCCCCGGGACAGTCTACGAGCAGTACTTC
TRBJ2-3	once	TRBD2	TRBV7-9	CASSLEAGGTTDTQYF	TGTGCCAGCAGCTTAGAAGCGGGGGGGACCACAGATACGCAGTATTTT
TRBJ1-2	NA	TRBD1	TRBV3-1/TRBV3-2	CASSPGQGNGYTF	TGTGCCAGCAGCCCCGGACAGGGGAATGGCTACACCTTC
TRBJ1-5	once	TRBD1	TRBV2	CASSEFGDRTNQPQHF	TGTGCCAGCAGTGAATTTGGGGACAGGACCAATCAGCCCCAGCATTTT
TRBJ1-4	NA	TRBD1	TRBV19	CASGSPGGTNEKLFF	TGTGCCAGCGGCTCACCAGGGGGCACTAATGAAAAACTGTTTTTT
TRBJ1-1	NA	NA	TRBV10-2	CASRPGAGVSEAFF	TGCGCCAGCCGCCCGGGGGCAGGGGTCTCTGAAGCTTTCTTT
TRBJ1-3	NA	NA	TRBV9	CASSVSGVENTIYF	TGTGCCAGCAGCGTATCAGGGGTGGAAAACACCATATATTTT
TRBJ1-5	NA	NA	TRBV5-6	CASSLGVYSNQPQHF	TGTGCCAGCAGCTTGGGTGTTTATAGCAATCAGCCCCAGCATTTT
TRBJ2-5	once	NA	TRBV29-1	CSVEGGRVLQETQYF	TGCAGCGTTGAAGGGGGCAGGGTATTACAAGAGACCCAGTACTTC
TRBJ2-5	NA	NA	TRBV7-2	CASSLTRETQYF	TGTGCCAGCAGCCTCACTCGGGAGACCCAGTACTTC
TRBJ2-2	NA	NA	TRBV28	CASRLWGGELFF	TGTGCCAGTCGCCTTTGGGGGGGGGAGCTGTTTTTT
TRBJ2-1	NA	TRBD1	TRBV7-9	CASSLGTGGQFF	TGTGCCAGCAGCTTAGGGACAGGGGGGCAGTTCTTC
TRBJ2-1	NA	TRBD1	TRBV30	CAWAGQGTGEQFF	TGTGCCTGGGCGGGACAGGGTACGGGTGAGCAGTTCTTC
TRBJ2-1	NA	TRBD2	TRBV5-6	CASSYWGAGAYNEQFF	TGTGCCAGCAGCTATTGGGGTGCGGGAGCTTACAATGAGCAGTTCTTC
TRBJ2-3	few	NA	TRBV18	CASSPLEDTQYF	TGTGCCAGCTCACCCCTCGAAGATACGCAGTATTTT
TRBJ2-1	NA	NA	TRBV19	CASNGISYNEQFF	TGTGCCAGTAACGGGATCTCCTACAATGAGCAGTTCTTC
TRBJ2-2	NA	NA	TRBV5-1	CASSPQGSPGELFF	TGCGCCAGCAGCCCTCAGGGTTCCCCCGGGGAGCTGTTTTTT
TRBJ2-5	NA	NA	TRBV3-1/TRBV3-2	CASSQNQRQTQYF	TGTGCCAGCAGCCAAAACCAGCGTCAGACCCAGTACTTC
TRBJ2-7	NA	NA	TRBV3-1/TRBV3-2	CASSQGGVLEQYF	TGTGCCAGCAGCCAAGGTGGGGTCCTCGAGCAGTACTTC
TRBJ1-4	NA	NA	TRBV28	CASSNRHRVREKLFF	TGTGCCAGCAGTAACCGTCACAGGGTACGGGAAAAACTGTTTTTT
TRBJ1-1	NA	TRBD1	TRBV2	CASSLGSGGANTEAFF	TGTGCCAGCAGTTTAGGTTCAGGGGGCGCGAACACTGAAGCTTTCTTT
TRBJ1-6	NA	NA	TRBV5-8	CASSLRQGGVPLHF	TGTGCCAGCAGCTTGCGGCAGGGAGGTGTACCCCTCCACTTT
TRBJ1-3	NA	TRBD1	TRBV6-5	CATQGGTDSGNTIYF	TGTGCCACCCAGGGGGGGACTGACTCTGGAAACACCATATATTTT
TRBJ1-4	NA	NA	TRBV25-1	CASSESGRGGSNEKLFF	TGTGCCAGCAGTGAATCGGGCAGGGGAGGATCTAATGAAAAACTGTTTTTT
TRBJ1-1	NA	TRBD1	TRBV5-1	CASSKDRGLVTEAFF	TGCGCCAGCAGCAAGGACAGGGGGCTCGTCACTGAAGCTTTCTTT